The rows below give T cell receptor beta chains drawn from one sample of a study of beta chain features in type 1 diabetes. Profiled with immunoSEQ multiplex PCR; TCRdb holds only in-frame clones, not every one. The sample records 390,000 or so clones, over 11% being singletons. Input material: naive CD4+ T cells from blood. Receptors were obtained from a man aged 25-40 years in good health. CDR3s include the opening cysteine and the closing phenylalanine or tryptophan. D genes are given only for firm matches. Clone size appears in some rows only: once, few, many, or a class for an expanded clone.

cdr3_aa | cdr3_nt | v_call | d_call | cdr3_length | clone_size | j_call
CASSSDRSSYNEQFF | TGTGCCAGCAGCTCGGACAGAAGCTCCTACAATGAGCAGTTCTTC | TRBV7-2 | - | 15 | few | TRBJ2-1
CASSETGVETQYF | TGTGCCAGCAGTGAAACAGGGGTAGAGACCCAGTACTTC | TRBV6-1 | TRBD1 | 13 | few | TRBJ2-5
CASSDRATGEQFF | TGTGCCAGCAGTGACCGGGCCACCGGGGAGCAGTTCTTC | TRBV6-4 | - | 13 | - | TRBJ2-1
CASSQGAVDRGNEQFF | TGCGCCAGCAGCCAAGGTGCAGTGGACAGGGGGAATGAGCAGTTCTTC | TRBV4-1 | TRBD1 | 16 | - | TRBJ2-1
CASSLASGLATEAFF | TGTGCCAGCAGCTTAGCCTCGGGGCTAGCCACTGAAGCTTTCTTT | TRBV7-9 | - | 15 | few | TRBJ1-1
CASSLADTGELFF | TGTGCCAGCAGCTTAGCGGACACCGGGGAGCTGTTTTTT | TRBV7-8 | - | 13 | few | TRBJ2-2
CASTGQGYNEQFF | TGTGCCAGTACGGGACAGGGCTACAATGAGCAGTTCTTC | TRBV19 | TRBD1 | 13 | - | TRBJ2-1
CASSQGGPGNTIYF | TGCGCCAGCAGCCAAGGGGGTCCTGGAAACACCATATATTTT | TRBV4-3 | - | 14 | - | TRBJ1-3
CAWRAIRSYNSPLHF | TGTGCCTGGAGGGCCATCCGCTCCTATAATTCACCCCTCCACTTT | TRBV30 | - | 15 | few | TRBJ1-6
CASSGTSGRASETQYF | TGTGCCAGCAGCGGCACTAGCGGGAGGGCCTCAGAGACCCAGTACTTC | TRBV5-4 | TRBD2 | 16 | - | TRBJ2-5
CASSQDSPYEQYF | TGCGCCAGCAGCCAAGACAGCCCCTACGAGCAGTACTTC | TRBV4-3 | - | 13 | few | TRBJ2-7
CASSPIPPSSYNEQFF | TGTGCCAGCTCACCAATCCCACCCAGCTCCTACAATGAGCAGTTCTTC | TRBV18 | - | 16 | - | TRBJ2-1
CAIEDHPQSNEQFF | TGTGCCATCGAGGATCATCCTCAGAGCAATGAGCAGTTCTTC | TRBV10-3 | - | 14 | few | TRBJ2-1
CASSVGAGLTGNEQFF | TGTGCCAGCAGCGTAGGAGCAGGCCTTACGGGAAATGAGCAGTTCTTC | TRBV9 | - | 16 | few | TRBJ2-1
CASNRLAGTETQYF | TGCGCCAGCAACCGACTAGCGGGAACTGAGACCCAGTACTTC | TRBV5-1 | TRBD2 | 14 | - | TRBJ2-5
CASSLRTAAHFGGNTEAFF | TGTGCCAGCAGTTTACGAACCGCCGCACACTTTGGGGGAAACACTGAAGCTTTCTTT | TRBV27 | - | 19 | - | TRBJ1-1
CASSLTSVGQFF | TGTGCCAGCAGCCTAACTAGCGTGGGGCAGTTCTTC | TRBV14 | TRBD2 | 12 | few | TRBJ2-1
CAWRAGGTFSGNTIYF | TGTGCCTGGAGAGCAGGAGGGACGTTCTCTGGAAACACCATATATTTT | TRBV30 | - | 16 | - | TRBJ1-3
CASSYGESSEQFF | TGCGCCAGCAGCTACGGGGAGTCTAGTGAGCAGTTCTTC | TRBV5-1 | - | 13 | - | TRBJ2-1
CSAGRGDGNTIYF | TGCAGCGCTGGAAGGGGGGATGGAAACACCATATATTTT | TRBV29-1 | - | 13 | few | TRBJ1-3
CAIKSPGRGETQYF | TGTGCCATCAAATCCCCAGGGCGAGGGGAGACCCAGTACTTC | TRBV10-3 | - | 14 | - | TRBJ2-5
CASSVGTSNSPLHF | TGTGCCAGCAGTGTGGGGACGAGTAATTCACCCCTCCACTTT | TRBV25-1 | - | 14 | - | TRBJ1-6
CASSQPGLRRFQETQYF | TGCGCCAGCAGCCAGCCGGGACTCCGACGATTCCAAGAGACCCAGTACTTC | TRBV4-1 | - | 17 | few | TRBJ2-5
CASSYRLSYEQYF | TGTGCCAGCAGCTACAGGCTCTCCTACGAGCAGTACTTC | TRBV13 | - | 13 | few | TRBJ2-7
CASSPSTGYEQYF | TGTGCCAGCAGCCCCTCGACCGGCTACGAGCAGTACTTC | TRBV7-2 | - | 13 | - | TRBJ2-7
CAWSSQETQYF | TGTGCCTGGAGTTCACAAGAGACCCAGTACTTC | TRBV30 | - | 11 | - | TRBJ2-5
CASSESTQYF | TGTGCCAGCAGTGAGTCGACCCAGTACTTC | TRBV6-1 | - | 10 | few | TRBJ2-5
CASSAESQLRAYNEQFF | TGTGCCAGCAGCGCAGAGAGTCAGCTGAGGGCCTACAATGAGCAGTTCTTC | TRBV5-6 | - | 17 | once | TRBJ2-1
CASSTRDRGTDTQYF | TGTGCCAGCAGTACCCGGGACAGGGGGACAGATACGCAGTATTTT | TRBV6-6 | TRBD1 | 15 | - | TRBJ2-3
CASSEAPGSGGELFF | TGTGCCAGCAGTGAAGCACCGGGCAGCGGCGGGGAGCTGTTTTTT | TRBV2 | - | 15 | few | TRBJ2-2
CASSLGLVERSEQFF | TGTGCCAGCAGCTTAGGATTGGTGGAAAGGAGTGAGCAGTTCTTC | TRBV7-9 | - | 15 | few | TRBJ2-1
CASGGRGSTDTQYF | TGTGCCTCCGGTGGGCGGGGGAGCACAGATACGCAGTATTTT | TRBV10-3 | TRBD2 | 14 | - | TRBJ2-3
CASSPLDSFNEQFF | TGTGCCAGCTCACCCTTGGACTCGTTCAATGAGCAGTTCTTC | TRBV18 | - | 14 | - | TRBJ2-1
CSARTSGGYRSYNEQFF | TGCAGCGCGCGGACTAGCGGGGGCTACCGCTCCTACAATGAGCAGTTCTTC | TRBV29-1 | TRBD2 | 17 | - | TRBJ2-1
CASSSQGTSSGDTQYF | TGTGCCAGCTCATCTCAGGGAACTAGTTCAGGAGATACGCAGTATTTT | TRBV7-2 | - | 16 | - | TRBJ2-3
CSARIAETQYF | TGCAGTGCTAGGATAGCTGAGACCCAGTACTTC | TRBV20-1 | - | 11 | - | TRBJ2-5
CATMGQMNTEAFF | TGTGCCACAATGGGACAGATGAACACTGAAGCTTTCTTT | TRBV19 | TRBD1 | 13 | few | TRBJ1-1
CASSQTGSQETQYF | TGTGCCAGCAGCCAGACGGGGAGCCAAGAGACCCAGTACTTC | TRBV5-4 | - | 14 | - | TRBJ2-5
CASSPLRRRKGVETQYF | TGTGCCAGCAGCCCCCTTCGTAGGCGGAAAGGGGTGGAGACCCAGTACTTC | TRBV7-9 | - | 17 | few | TRBJ2-5
CASSLVTRGLAPSNEQFF | TGCGCCAGCAGCTTGGTGACGCGGGGACTAGCTCCATCCAATGAGCAGTTCTTC | TRBV5-1 | TRBD2 | 18 | - | TRBJ2-1
CASSHETGIHHEQYF | TGCGCCAGCAGCCACGAGACAGGGATTCACCACGAGCAGTACTTC | TRBV4-3 | TRBD1 | 15 | - | TRBJ2-7
CASSLVAGVHEQFF | TGTGCCAGCAGCTTAGTAGCGGGAGTCCATGAGCAGTTCTTC | TRBV7-2 | TRBD2 | 14 | few | TRBJ2-1
CAWSRVGTDTQYF | TGTGCCTGGAGCCGGGTTGGCACAGATACGCAGTATTTT | TRBV30 | - | 13 | few | TRBJ2-3
CAWSATGDTEAFF | TGTGCCTGGAGTGCGACAGGGGACACTGAAGCTTTCTTT | TRBV30 | TRBD1 | 13 | - | TRBJ1-1
CASRRQGFFLDTIYF | TGTGCCAGCAGGCGACAGGGGTTTTTTTTGGACACCATATATTTT | TRBV5-6 | TRBD1 | 15 | few | TRBJ1-3